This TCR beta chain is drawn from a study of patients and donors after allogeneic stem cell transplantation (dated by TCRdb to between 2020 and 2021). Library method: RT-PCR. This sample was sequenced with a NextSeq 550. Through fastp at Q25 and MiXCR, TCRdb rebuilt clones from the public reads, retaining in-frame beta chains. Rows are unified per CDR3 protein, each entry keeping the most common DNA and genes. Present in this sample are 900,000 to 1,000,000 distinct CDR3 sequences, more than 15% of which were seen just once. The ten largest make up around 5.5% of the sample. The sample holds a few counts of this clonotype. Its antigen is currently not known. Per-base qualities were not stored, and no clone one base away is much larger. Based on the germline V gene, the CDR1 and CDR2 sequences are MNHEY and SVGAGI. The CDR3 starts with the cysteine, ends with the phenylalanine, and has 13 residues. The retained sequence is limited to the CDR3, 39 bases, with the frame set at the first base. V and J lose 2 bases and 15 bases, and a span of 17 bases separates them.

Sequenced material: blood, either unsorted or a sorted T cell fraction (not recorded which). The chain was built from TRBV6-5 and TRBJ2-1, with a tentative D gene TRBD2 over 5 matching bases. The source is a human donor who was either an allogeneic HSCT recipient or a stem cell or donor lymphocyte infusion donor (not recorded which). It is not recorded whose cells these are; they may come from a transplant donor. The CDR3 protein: CASSYHLARAWFF. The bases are TGTGCCAGCAGTTACCATCTAGCTCGGGCGTGGTTCTTC.